The clone carrying this T cell receptor (beta chain) was observed once. Its antigen is undetermined. The data are from a study of cytomegalovirus exposure and HLA in healthy donors. Findings and limits, study-wide: Follow-up analysis later connected one missense variant in DCLRE1C with trimming of TCR beta V- and J-genes. An Asian-associated ancestry cluster reportedly showed fewer N-insertions than the roughly 670-donor mean in a later analysis. Some highly shared sequence variants likely arose as a pipeline artifact. Most sequenced TCRs were rare (though some public TCRs occurred in many donors).

CDR1 is SGHVS and CDR2 is FNYEAQ in the germline V gene. The V end was cut by 4 bases, the J end by 5 bases, with 9 bases between. The CDR3 has 14 residues. Primers for the PCR totalled 60 Vbeta and 13 Jbeta. Clones were sequenced by immunoSEQ multiplex PCR, and TCRdb holds only the in-frame ones, with some missing. The table has roughly 78,000 clones, about 64% seen once; the top ten hold more than 5%. Sequencing was performed on PBMCs. J is TRBJ2-6 and V is TRBV7-6; D unclear. This clonotype originated in a young man in good health and CMV-seropositive. Here the CDR3 DNA reads TGTGCCAGCAGCTCCCTCTACCGGGCCAACGTCCTGACTTTC. Amino acids: CASSSLYRANVLTF.